The entry that follows covers one T cell receptor beta chain sequence. This specimen comes from a study of blood T cell repertoires in COVID-19. Germline assignment: CDR1 LGHDT and CDR2 YNNKEL (reference sequence). V shed 4 bases, J shed 3 bases, and the junction held 4 bases outside the gene matches. This CDR3 spans 14 amino acids. Sequencing used immunoSEQ multiplex PCR; TCRdb keeps in-frame clones, though not all of them. The sample holds more than 95,000 clones, roughly 79% seen once. This receptor was identified in a woman aged 70 to 79 with acute or convalescent COVID-19. V gene TRBV3-1 (or the pseudogene TRBV3-2) combines with J gene TRBJ2-5, with 8 bases fitting TRBD1. The specimen sequenced was peripheral blood. The CDR3 coding sequence is TGTGCCAGCAGCCTCAAGGACAGGGAAGAGACCCAGTACTTC. This encodes CASSLKDREETQYF.